The clone carrying this T cell receptor beta chain occurred once. This sample stems from a study of shared clonotypes between healthy human individuals. Positively selected for CCR7, the CD45RO-negative cells used as naive CD8 cells excluded terminally differentiated effector memory CD45RA+ cells. The CDR3 consists of 17 residues. V shed 4 bases and J 0 bases; nucleotides not matched to a gene: 8. Germline-derived CDR1 and CDR2 are LNHDA and SQIVND (reference sequence). The repertoire was sequenced with immunoSEQ multiplex PCR; TCRdb's copy has only in-frame clones and lacks some. The sample shows 1.5 million to 2.5 million clones, about 94% of them seen only once.

Sequenced sample: naive CD8+ T cells sorted from blood. This clonotype was obtained from a man aged 18 to 35 in good health. The gene calls are TRBV19 and TRBJ2-7, with TRBD2 matching over 11 bases. CDR3 region: CASSKGAGTSGSYEQYF. The DNA for the CDR3 is TGTGCCAGTAGTAAAGGGGCCGGGACTAGCGGCTCCTACGAGCAGTACTTC.